This T cell receptor (beta chain) was sequenced for a study of blood T cell repertoires in COVID-19. Those enrolled, adults aged 18 to 89 years, came from about 24 US areas. Clinical history as reported by participants underpinned cohort assignment. Germline CDR1 SGHDN, CDR2 FVKESK. CDR3 length: 15 amino acids. J lost 3 bases, V lost 3 bases, and 3 bases had no gene match. Authors' processing steps: Reference gene primer amplification in the assay estimated nucleated cell counts. Here immunoSEQ multiplex PCR was the method, and the copy in TCRdb shows in-frame clones only, minus some. For V, J and clone size, that table is used; D and trimming come from the DNA. This table has some 490,000 clones, about nine tenths appearing once.

V is TRBV14 and J is TRBJ2-1; 9 positions match TRBD1. Material for sequencing was PBMCs or T cells enriched from blood (not recorded which). The origin of this receptor is a woman aged 55 to 70 who had recovered from COVID-19. This chain's CDR3 is CASSQTGGFYNEQFF. The CDR3 region has the DNA TGTGCCAGCAGCCAGACAGGGGGGTTCTACAATGAGCAGTTCTTC. Looking up the rest from reference TRBV14 and TRBJ2-1 gives the full variable domain: EAGVTQFPSHSVIEKGQTVTLRCDPISGHDNLYWYRRVMGKEIKFLLHFVKESKQDESGMPNNRFLAERTGGTYSTLKVQPAELEDSGVYFCASSQTGGFYNEQFFGPGTRLTVL.